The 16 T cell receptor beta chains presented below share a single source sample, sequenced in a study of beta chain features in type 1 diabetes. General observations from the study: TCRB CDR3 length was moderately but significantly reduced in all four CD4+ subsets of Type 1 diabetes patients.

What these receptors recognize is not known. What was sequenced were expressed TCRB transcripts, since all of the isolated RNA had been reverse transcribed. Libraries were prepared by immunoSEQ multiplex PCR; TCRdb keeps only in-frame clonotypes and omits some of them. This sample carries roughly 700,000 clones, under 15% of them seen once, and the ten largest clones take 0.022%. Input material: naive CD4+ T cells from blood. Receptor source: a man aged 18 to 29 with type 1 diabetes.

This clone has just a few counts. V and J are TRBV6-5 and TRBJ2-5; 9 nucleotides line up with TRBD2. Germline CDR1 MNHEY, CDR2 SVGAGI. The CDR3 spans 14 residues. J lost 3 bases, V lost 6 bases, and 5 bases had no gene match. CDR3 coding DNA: TGTGCCAGCAGCCCGGGACTAGCTAAAGAGACCCAGTACTTC. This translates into CASSPGLAKETQYF.

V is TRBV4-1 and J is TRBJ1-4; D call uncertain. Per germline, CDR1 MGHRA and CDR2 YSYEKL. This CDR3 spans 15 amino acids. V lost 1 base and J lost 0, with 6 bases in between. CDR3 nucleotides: TGCGCCAGCAGCCAAGGTCTAGCAACTAATGAAAAACTGTTTTTT. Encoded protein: CASSQGLATNEKLFF.

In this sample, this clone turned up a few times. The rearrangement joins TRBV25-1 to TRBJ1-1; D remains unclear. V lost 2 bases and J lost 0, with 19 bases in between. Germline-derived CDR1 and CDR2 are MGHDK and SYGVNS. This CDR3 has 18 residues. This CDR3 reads CASSEVIGLLGLNTEAFF. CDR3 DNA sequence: TGTGCCAGCAGTGAAGTAATAGGCCTCCTTGGGCTGAACACTGAAGCTTTCTTT.

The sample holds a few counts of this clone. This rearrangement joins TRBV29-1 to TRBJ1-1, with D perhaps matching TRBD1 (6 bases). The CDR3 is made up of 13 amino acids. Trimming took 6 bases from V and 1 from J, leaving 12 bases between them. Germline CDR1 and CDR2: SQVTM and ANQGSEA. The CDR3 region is CSVGGGENTEAFF. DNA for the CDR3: TGCAGCGTGGGGGGCGGAGAGAACACTGAAGCTTTCTTT.

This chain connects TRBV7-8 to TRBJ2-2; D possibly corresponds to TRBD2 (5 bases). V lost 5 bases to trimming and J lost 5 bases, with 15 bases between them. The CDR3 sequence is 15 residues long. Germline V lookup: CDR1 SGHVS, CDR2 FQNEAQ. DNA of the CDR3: TGTGCCAGCAGCCCCGGGGTCGATGGAACCGGGGAGCTGTTTTTT. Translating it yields CASSPGVDGTGELFF.

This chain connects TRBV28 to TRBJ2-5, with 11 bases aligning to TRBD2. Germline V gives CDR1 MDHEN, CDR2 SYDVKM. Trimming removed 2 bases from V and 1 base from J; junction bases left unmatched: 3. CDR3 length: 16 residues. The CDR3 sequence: CASSLSLAGGQETQYF. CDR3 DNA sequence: TGTGCCAGCAGTTTAAGTCTAGCGGGGGGCCAAGAGACCCAGTACTTC.

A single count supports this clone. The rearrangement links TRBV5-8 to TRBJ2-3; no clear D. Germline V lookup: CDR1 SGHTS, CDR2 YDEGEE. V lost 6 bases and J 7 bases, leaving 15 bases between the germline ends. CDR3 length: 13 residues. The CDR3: CASTQPGPNTQYF. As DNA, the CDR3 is TGTGCCAGCACCCAACCGGGCCCCAATACGCAGTATTTT.

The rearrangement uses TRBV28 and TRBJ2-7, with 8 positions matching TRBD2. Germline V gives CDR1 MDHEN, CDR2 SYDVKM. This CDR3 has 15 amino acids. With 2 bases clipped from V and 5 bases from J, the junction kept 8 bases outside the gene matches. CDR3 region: CASSLTGGRSDEQYF. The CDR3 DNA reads TGTGCCAGCAGTTTAACGGGGGGGCGCAGCGACGAGCAGTACTTC.

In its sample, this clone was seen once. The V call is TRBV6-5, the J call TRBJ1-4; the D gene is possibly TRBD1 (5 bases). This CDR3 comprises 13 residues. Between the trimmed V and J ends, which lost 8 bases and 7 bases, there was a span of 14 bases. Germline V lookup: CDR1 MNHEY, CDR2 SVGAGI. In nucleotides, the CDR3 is TGTGCCAGCGCCCCAGGGTTCCTTGAAAAACTGTTTTTT. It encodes CASAPGFLEKLFF.

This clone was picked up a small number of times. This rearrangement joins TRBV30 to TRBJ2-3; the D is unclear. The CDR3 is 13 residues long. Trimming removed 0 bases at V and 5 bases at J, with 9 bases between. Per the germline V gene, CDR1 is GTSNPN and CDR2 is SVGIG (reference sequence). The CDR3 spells CAWSVGEIDTQYF. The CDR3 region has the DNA TGTGCCTGGAGTGTAGGTGAGATAGATACGCAGTATTTT.

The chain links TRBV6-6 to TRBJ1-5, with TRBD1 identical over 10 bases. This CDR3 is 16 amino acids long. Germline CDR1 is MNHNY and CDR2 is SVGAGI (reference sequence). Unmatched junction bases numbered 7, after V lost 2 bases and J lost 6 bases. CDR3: CASSYGTGALGQPQHF. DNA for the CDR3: TGTGCCAGCAGTTACGGGACAGGGGCGCTGGGTCAGCCCCAGCATTTT.

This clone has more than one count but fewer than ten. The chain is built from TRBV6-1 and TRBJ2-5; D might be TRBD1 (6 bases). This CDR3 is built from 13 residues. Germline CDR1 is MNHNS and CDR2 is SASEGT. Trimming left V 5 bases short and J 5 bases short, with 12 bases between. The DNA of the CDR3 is TGTGCCAGCAGTAGGACAGTGGAGGAGACCCAGTACTTC. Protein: CASSRTVEETQYF.

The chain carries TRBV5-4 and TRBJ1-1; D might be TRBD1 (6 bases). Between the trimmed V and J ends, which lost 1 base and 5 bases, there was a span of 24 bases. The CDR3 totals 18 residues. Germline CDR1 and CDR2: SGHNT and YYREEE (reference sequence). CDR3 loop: CASSLMGQKGRITTEAFF. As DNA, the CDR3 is TGTGCCAGCAGCTTGATGGGACAAAAAGGACGGATAACAACTGAAGCTTTCTTT.

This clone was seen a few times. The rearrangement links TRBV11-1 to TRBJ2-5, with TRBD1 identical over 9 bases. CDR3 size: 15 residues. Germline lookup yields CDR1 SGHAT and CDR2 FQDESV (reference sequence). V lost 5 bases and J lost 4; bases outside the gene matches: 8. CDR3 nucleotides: TGTGCCAGCAGCGACTGGGACAGGGAGACAGAGACCCAGTACTTC. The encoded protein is CASSDWDRETETQYF.

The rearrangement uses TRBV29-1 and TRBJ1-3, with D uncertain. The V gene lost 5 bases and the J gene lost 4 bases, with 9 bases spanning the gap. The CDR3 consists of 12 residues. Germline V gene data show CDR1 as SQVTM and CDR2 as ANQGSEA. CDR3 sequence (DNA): TGCAGCGTTTACATCCCAGGAAACACCATATATTTT. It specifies CSVYIPGNTIYF.

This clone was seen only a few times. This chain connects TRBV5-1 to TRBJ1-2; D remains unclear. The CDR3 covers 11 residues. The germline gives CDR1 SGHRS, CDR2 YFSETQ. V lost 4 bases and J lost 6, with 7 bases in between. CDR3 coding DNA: TGCGCCAGCAGCCTCGACCATGGCTACACCTTC. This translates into CASSLDHGYTF. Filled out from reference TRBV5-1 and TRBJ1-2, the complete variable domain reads KAGVTQTPRYLIKTRGQQVTLSCSPISGHRSVSWYQQTPGQGLQFLFEYFSETQRNKGNFPGRFSGRQFSNSRSEMNVSTLELGDSALYLCASSLDHGYTFGSGTRLTVV.